The following is a T cell receptor beta chain sequence with its context. What it binds is unknown. The sample comes from a study of T cells expressing NK-cell markers. Notes on the study in general: A few donors showed these clonotypes also leading the CD3+CD56-NKG2C+ fraction. HCMV specificity was not established for the expanded NKG2C+ T cell clones.

CDR3 length: 13 residues. Germline V gene lookup returns CDR1 MNHNS and CDR2 SASEGT. Each CDR3 protein gets one entry in TCRdb, which reprocessed the 5' RACE reads and gives no DNA. The ten top clones account for 1.4%, within a sample of a few hundred thousand distinct CDR3 sequences. The specimen was blood T cells: a sorted CD56 or NKG2C T cell subset, CD4+ or CD8+ T cells, or bulk PBMC T cells (not recorded which). This sequence joins TRBV6-1 and TRBJ2-1; TCRdb selects TRBD1, and the lack of DNA leaves this call unchecked. This clonotype was obtained from a woman aged 50 to 60 in good health. The CDR3 loop is CASSRAGSNEQFF.